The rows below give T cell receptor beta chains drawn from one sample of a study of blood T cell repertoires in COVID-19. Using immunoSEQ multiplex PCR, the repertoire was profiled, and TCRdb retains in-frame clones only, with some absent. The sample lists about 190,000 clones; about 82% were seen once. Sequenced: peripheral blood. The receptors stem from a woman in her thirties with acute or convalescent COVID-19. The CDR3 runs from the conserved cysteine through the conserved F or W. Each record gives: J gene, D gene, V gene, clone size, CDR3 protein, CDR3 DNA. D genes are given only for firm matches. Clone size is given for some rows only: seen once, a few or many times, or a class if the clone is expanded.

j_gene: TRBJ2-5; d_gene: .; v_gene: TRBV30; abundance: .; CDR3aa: CAWSAGSGETQYF; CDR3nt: TGTGCCTGGAGTGCCGGGAGCGGGGAGACCCAGTACTTC
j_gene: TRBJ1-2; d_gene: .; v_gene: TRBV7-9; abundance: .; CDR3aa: CASSLLDIQGRGGYTF; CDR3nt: TGTGCCAGCAGCTTATTAGATATCCAGGGAAGGGGAGGCTACACCTTC
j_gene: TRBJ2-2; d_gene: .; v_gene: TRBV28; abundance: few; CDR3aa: CASRSQGNTGELFF; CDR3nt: TGTGCCAGCAGGTCTCAGGGAAACACCGGGGAGCTGTTTTTT
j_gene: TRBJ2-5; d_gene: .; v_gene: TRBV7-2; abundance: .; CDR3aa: CASSLGSQETQYF; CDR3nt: TGTGCCAGCAGCTTGGGCTCCCAAGAGACCCAGTACTTC
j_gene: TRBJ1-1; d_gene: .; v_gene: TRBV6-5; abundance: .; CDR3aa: CASSYRTGSMTEAFF; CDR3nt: TGTGCCAGCAGTTACCGTACAGGGTCGATGACTGAAGCTTTCTTT
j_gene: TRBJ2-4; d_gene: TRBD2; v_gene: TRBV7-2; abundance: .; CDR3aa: CASSPVGGVNKAKNIQYF; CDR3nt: TGTGCCAGCAGCCCCGTGGGGGGGGTAAATAAAGCCAAAAACATTCAGTACTTC
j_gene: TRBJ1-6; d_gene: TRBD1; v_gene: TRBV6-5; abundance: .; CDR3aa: CASSYSTGSNSPLHF; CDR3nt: TGTGCCAGCAGTTACTCGACAGGGTCGAATTCACCCCTCCACTTT
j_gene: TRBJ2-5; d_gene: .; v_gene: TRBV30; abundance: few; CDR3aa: CAWSSGSAQETQYF; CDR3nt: TGTGCCTGGAGTAGTGGGAGTGCTCAAGAGACCCAGTACTTC
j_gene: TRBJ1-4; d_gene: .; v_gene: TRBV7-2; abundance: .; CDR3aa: CASSLSSGAMEKLFF; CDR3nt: TGTGCCAGCAGCTTAAGTTCCGGAGCAATGGAAAAACTGTTTTTT
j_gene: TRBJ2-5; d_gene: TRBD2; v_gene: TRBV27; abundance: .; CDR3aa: CASSGFPGLAGETQYF; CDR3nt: TGTGCCAGCAGTGGATTTCCGGGACTAGCGGGAGAGACCCAGTACTTC
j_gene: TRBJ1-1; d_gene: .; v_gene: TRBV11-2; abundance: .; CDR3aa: CASSLLGRHTEAFF; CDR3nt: TGTGCCAGCAGCTTATTGGGCAGGCACACTGAAGCTTTCTTT
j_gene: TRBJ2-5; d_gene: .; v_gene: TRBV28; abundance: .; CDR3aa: CASSFIGRGQETQYF; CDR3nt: TGTGCCAGCAGTTTCATAGGGCGGGGACAAGAGACCCAGTACTTC
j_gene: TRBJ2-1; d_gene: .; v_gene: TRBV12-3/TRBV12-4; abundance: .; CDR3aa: CASSVNEQFF; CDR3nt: TGTGCCAGCAGTGTAAATGAGCAGTTCTTC
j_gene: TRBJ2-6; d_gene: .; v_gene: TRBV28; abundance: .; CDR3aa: CASSLYSSGANVLTF; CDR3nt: TGTGCCAGCAGTCTTTATTCCTCTGGGGCCAACGTCCTGACTTTC
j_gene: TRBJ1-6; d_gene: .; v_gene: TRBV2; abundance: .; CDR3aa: CASSIQGYNNSPLHF; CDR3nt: TGTGCCAGCAGTATACAGGGATATAATAATTCACCCCTCCACTTT
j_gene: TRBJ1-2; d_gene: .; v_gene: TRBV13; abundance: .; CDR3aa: CASSLGRGYGDYGYTF; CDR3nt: TGTGCCAGCAGCTTAGGTCGTGGGTACGGGGACTATGGCTACACCTTC
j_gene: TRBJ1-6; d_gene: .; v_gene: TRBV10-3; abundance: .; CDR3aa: CAISESTQGPNSPLHF; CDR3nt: TGTGCCATCAGTGAGTCGACTCAGGGCCCTAATTCACCCCTCCACTTT
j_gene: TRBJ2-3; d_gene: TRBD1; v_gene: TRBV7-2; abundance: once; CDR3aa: CASKETGGGRTTDTQYF; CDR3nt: TGTGCCAGCAAAGAGACAGGGGGCGGTCGGACCACAGATACGCAGTATTTT
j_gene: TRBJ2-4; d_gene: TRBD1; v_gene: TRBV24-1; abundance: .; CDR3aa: CATSDPGQGFIQYF; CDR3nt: TGTGCCACCAGTGACCCGGGACAGGGGTTCATTCAGTACTTC
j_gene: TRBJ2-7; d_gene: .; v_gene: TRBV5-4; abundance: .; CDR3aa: CASSHSSGVSNEQYF; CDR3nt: TGTGCCAGCAGCCACTCTTCAGGGGTGTCTAACGAGCAGTACTTC
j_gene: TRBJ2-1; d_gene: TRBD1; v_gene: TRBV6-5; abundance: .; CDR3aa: CASTHGGQGENEQFF; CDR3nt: TGTGCCAGCACCCATGGGGGACAGGGGGAAAATGAGCAGTTCTTC
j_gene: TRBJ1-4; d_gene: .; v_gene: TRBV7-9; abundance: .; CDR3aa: CASSLEWGQEEKLFF; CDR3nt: TGTGCCAGCAGCTTAGAATGGGGGCAGGAAGAAAAACTGTTTTTT
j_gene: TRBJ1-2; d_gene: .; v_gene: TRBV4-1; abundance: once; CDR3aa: CASSQVLAANYGYTF; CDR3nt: TGCGCCAGCAGCCAAGTCCTTGCGGCTAACTATGGCTACACCTTC
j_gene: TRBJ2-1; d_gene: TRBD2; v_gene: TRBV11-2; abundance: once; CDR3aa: CASSLERTRYNEQFF; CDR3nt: TGTGCCAGCAGCTTAGAGAGGACTAGGTACAATGAGCAGTTCTTC